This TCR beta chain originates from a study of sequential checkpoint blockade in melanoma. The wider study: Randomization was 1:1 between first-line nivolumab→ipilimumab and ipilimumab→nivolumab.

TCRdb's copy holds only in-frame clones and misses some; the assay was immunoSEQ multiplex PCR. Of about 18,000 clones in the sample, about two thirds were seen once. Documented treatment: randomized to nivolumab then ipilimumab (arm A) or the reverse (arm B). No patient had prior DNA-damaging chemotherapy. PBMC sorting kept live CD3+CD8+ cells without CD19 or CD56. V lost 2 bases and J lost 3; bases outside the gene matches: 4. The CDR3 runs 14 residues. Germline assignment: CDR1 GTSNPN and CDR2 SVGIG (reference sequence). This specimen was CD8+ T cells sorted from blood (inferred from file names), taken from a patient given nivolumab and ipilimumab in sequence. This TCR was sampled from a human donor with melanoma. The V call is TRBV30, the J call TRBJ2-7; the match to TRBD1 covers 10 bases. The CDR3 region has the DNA TGTGCCTGGAGTTCCGGGACAGGGGACTACGAGCAGTACTTC. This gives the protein CAWSSGTGDYEQYF.